The 13 T cell receptor beta chains presented below share a single source sample, sequenced in a study of neurological immune-mediated disorders. TCRdb re-called the 5' RACE reads with MiXCR, one entry per CDR3 protein. The sample yields tens of thousands of distinct CDR3 sequences, 4% seen once. The specimen was CD4+ T cells from blood. The receptors stem from a woman aged 40-49 years with multiple sclerosis.

The table lists this clonotype with many counts. V usage is TRBV12-3 or TRBV12-4 and J usage is TRBJ1-5, with D unresolved. This CDR3 has 14 amino acids. Trimming took 4 bases from V and 0 from J, leaving 7 bases between them. CDR3 sequence reads: CASSWVYSNQPQHF. The CDR3 nucleotides read TGTGCCAGCAGTTGGGTATATAGCAATCAGCCCCAGCATTTT.

In regard to this clonotype: Just one base apart from a much larger clone, this may be a read error. The chain carries TRBV5-1 and TRBJ2-7; 8 nucleotides match TRBD1. With V trimmed by 4 bases and J by 8 bases, 14 bases remained unmatched. Germline V gene data show CDR1 as SGHRS and CDR2 as YFSETQ. This CDR3 comprises 15 residues. CDR3 in amino acids: CASSQGPGQEGKQYF. The CDR3 DNA sequence: TGCGCCAGCAGCCAGGGTCCGGGACAGGAGGGCAAGCAGTACTTC.

This clonotype was recorded at least ten times. As DNA, the CDR3 is TGTGCCAGCAGTTTGTCGACAGGCGAGGGCCGAAACATTCAGTACTTC. Translating it yields CASSLSTGEGRNIQYF. V gene TRBV27 combines with J gene TRBJ2-4, with D perhaps TRBD1 (6 bases). In germline, CDR1 is MNHEY, CDR2 SMNVEV (reference sequence). V was trimmed by 3 bases and J by 6 bases, leaving 18 bases between them. This CDR3 region has 16 residues.

This clonotype was seen at least ten times. V and J are TRBV5-1 and TRBJ2-1; possibly TRBD1 or TRBD2 for D (5 bases each). Germline CDR1 reads SGHRS; CDR2 reads YFSETQ. The V end was cut by 4 bases, the J end by 7 bases, with 15 bases between. The CDR3 has 14 amino acids. The CDR3 reads CASSPGAEGNEQFF. Here the CDR3 DNA reads TGCGCCAGCAGCCCCGGGGCCGAGGGGAATGAGCAGTTCTTC.

This clonotype was found many times. The chain combines TRBV5-1 with TRBJ2-3, with 7 bases that match TRBD1. V lost 4 bases and J lost 4; bases outside the gene matches: 6. The germline V gene encodes CDR1 SGHRS and CDR2 YFSETQ. This CDR3 has 14 residues. The DNA of the CDR3 is TGCGCCAGCAGCCCCGGGACAGCGTCAGATACGCAGTATTTT. It yields the protein CASSPGTASDTQYF.

In its sample, this clonotype was seen many times. V is TRBV27 and J is TRBJ2-2; TRBD2 might be the D (6 bases). This CDR3 is built from 15 residues. Germline V gene data show CDR1 as MNHEY and CDR2 as SMNVEV (reference sequence). The ends were cut back, 6 bases at V and 5 bases at J, with 16 bases in the middle. CDR3 amino acids: CASRIDSGGTGELFF. CDR3 nucleotides: TGTGCCAGCAGAATCGACAGTGGGGGGACCGGGGAGCTGTTTTTT.

In its sample, this clonotype ranks as medium-sized. The chain couples TRBV20-1 to TRBJ2-1, with 9 bases aligning to TRBD2. Germline loops: CDR1 DFQATT, CDR2 SNEGSKA (reference sequence). The length of the CDR3 is 14 residues. V lost 6 bases and J lost 5; bases outside the gene matches: 8. CDR3 in amino acids: CSALRTSANNEQFF. CDR3 nucleotide sequence: TGCAGTGCCCTACGGACTAGCGCAAACAATGAGCAGTTCTTC.

This clonotype was detected ten times or more. The chain recombines TRBV24-1 with TRBJ2-5; a weak D match, TRBD2 (7 bases). Trimming took 4 bases from V and 2 from J, leaving 16 bases between them. Germline assignment: CDR1 KGHDR and CDR2 SFDVKD. CDR3 length: 16 residues. CDR3 coding DNA: TGTGCCACCAGTGACCCCCGTAAGGGGGGGCAAGAGACCCAGTACTTC. Translated, it gives CATSDPRKGGQETQYF.

Many counts were recorded for this clonotype. V gene TRBV19 combines with J gene TRBJ1-5; 10 positions match TRBD1. V lost 8 bases, J lost 0 bases, and 4 bases stayed unmatched. The CDR3 runs 15 residues. Germline V gene lookup returns CDR1 LNHDA and CDR2 SQIVND (reference sequence). For the CDR3, the DNA is TGTGCCAGTCGGGACAGGGGTTATAGCAATCAGCCCCAGCATTTT. This encodes CASRDRGYSNQPQHF.

This clonotype has a count of ten or more. V gene TRBV5-1 combines with J gene TRBJ1-1; D not certain. The CDR3 loop spans 13 amino acids. Germline V CDR1 and CDR2: SGHRS, YFSETQ. Trimming removed 7 bases from V and 1 base from J, with 11 bases in between. CDR3 sequence reads: CASGLLTNTEAFF. In nucleotides, the CDR3 is TGCGCCAGCGGCCTGTTAACGAACACTGAAGCTTTCTTT.

In this sample, this clonotype turned up many times. The chain employs TRBV3-1 and TRBJ2-1; 7 nucleotides align to TRBD1. The V and J ends lost 1 base and 7 bases, in that order; junction bases with no gene match: 4. Germline V gene data show CDR1 as LGHDT and CDR2 as YNNKEL (reference sequence). The CDR3 is 14 amino acids. The chain's CDR3 is CASSQGGTVNEQFF. The CDR3 nucleotides read TGTGCCAGCAGCCAAGGAGGGACAGTGAATGAGCAGTTCTTC.

This clonotype has a count of ten or more. V gene TRBV27 combines with J gene TRBJ2-7; D might be TRBD2 (6 bases). This CDR3 region has 16 residues. With 0 bases removed from V and 3 bases from J, the gap between germline ends came to 15 bases. CDR1 and CDR2 from the germline V gene are MNHEY and SMNVEV (reference sequence). The CDR3: CASSLSLTGVIYEQYF. The CDR3 DNA reads TGTGCCAGCAGTTTATCTCTGACGGGGGTGATCTACGAGCAGTACTTC.

This clonotype occurred many times. This sequence joins TRBV5-1 and TRBJ2-7; D possibly matches TRBD1 or TRBD2 (5 bases each). The CDR3 is 16 amino acids. V was trimmed by 2 bases and J by 4 bases, leaving 19 bases between them. The germline V gene encodes CDR1 SGHRS and CDR2 YFSETQ. The CDR3 is CASSFGGGQGNYEQYF. CDR3 coding DNA: TGCGCCAGCAGCTTTGGAGGCGGCCAGGGAAATTACGAGCAGTACTTC.